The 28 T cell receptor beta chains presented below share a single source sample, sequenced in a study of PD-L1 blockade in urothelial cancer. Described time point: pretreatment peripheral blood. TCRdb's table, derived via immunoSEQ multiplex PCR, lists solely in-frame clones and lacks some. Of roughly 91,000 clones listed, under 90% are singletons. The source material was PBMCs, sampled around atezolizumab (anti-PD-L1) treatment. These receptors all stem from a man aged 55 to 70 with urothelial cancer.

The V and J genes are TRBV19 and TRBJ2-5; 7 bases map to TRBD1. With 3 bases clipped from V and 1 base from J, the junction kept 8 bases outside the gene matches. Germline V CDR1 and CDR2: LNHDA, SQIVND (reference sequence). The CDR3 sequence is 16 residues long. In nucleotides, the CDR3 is TGTGCCAGTAGTATCATGGGCAGGGGGAGCCAAGAGACCCAGTACTTC. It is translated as CASSIMGRGSQETQYF.

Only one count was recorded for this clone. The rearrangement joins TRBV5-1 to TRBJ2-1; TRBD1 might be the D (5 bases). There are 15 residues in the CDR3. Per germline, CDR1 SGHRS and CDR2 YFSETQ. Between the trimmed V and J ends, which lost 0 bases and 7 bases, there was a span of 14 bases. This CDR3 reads CASSLGTGALNEQFF. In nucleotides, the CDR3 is TGCGCCAGCAGCTTGGGTACAGGCGCCTTGAATGAGCAGTTCTTC.

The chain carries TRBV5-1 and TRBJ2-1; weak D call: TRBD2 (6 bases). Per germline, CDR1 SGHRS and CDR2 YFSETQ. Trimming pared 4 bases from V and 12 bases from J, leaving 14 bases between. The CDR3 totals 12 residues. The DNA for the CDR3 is TGCGCCAGCAGCCCGGAGTTGGGACTGCAGTTCTTC. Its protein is CASSPELGLQFF.

The CDR3 spells CASSSDRGETQYF. Written as DNA, the CDR3 is TGTGCCAGCAGCTCCGACAGGGGAGAGACCCAGTACTTC. J is TRBJ2-5 and V is TRBV7-3; 8 bases match TRBD1. Trimming at V came to 4 bases and at J to 4 bases, leaving 2 bases not matched to a gene. Per germline, CDR1 SGHTA and CDR2 FQGTGA. There are 13 residues in the CDR3.

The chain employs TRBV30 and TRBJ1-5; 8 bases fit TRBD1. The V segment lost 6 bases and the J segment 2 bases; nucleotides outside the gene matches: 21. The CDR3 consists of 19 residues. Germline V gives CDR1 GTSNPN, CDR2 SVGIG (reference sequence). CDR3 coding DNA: TGTGCCTGCTCACTTGGGACAGGAATTTTCGGGGGCGGCAATCAGCCCCAGCATTTT. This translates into CACSLGTGIFGGGNQPQHF.

The CDR3 DNA follows: TGTGCCAGCAGCATCCAAGGACAGGGGAAAGTCTACGAGCAGTACTTC. As protein: CASSIQGQGKVYEQYF. V usage is TRBV7-3 and J usage is TRBJ2-7, with 9 bases aligning to TRBD1. The CDR3 contains 16 residues. The trim removed 5 bases at V and 3 bases at J, leaving 11 bases unmatched. Germline assignment: CDR1 SGHTA and CDR2 FQGTGA.

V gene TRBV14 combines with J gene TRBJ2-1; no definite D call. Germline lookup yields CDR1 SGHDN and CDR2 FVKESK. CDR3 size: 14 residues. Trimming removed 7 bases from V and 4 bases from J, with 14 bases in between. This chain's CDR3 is CASNNRSEYNEQFF. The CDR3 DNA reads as TGTGCCAGCAACAATAGGAGCGAGTACAATGAGCAGTTCTTC.

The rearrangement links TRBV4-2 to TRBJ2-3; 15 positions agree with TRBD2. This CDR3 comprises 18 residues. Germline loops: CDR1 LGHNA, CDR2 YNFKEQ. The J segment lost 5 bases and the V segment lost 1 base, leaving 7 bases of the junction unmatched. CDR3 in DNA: TGTGCCAGCAGCCAAGGGCGGGGGACTAGCGGGGGGTTAGATACGCAGTATTTT. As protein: CASSQGRGTSGGLDTQYF.

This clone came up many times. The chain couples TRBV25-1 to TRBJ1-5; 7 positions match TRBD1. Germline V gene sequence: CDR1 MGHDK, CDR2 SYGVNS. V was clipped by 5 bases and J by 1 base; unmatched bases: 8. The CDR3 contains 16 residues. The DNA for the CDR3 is TGTGCCAGCAGTCCGACAGGGAGTTTGAGCAATCAGCCCCAGCATTTT. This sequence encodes CASSPTGSLSNQPQHF.

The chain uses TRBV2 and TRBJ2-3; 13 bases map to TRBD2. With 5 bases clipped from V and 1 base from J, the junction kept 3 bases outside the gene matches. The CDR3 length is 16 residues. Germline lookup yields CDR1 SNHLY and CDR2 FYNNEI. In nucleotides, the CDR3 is TGTGCCAGCAGTAGACTAGCGGGGGGACGCACAGATACGCAGTATTTT. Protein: CASSRLAGGRTDTQYF.

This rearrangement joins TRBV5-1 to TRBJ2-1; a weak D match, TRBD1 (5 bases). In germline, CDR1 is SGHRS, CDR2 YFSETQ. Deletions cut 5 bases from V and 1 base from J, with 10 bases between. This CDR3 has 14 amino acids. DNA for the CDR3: TGCGCCAGCAGGGTACAGGTGTCCTACAATGAGCAGTTCTTC. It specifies CASRVQVSYNEQFF.

The CDR3 region has the DNA TGTGCCAGCAGCACCGGACTAGCGGGCTACGAGCAGTACTTC. This encodes CASSTGLAGYEQYF. This sequence joins TRBV7-6 and TRBJ2-7; TRBD2 agrees at 11 bases. In germline, CDR1 is SGHVS, CDR2 FNYEAQ. The ends lost 5 bases at V and 3 bases at J; junction bases unmatched: 3. The CDR3 is made up of 14 amino acids.

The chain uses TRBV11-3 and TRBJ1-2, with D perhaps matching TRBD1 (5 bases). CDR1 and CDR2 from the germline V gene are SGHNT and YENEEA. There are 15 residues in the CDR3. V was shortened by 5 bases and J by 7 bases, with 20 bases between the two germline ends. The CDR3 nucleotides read TGTGCCAGCAGCCCCAAGCGGGGCAGTTCGGGTGGCTACACCTTC. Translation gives CASSPKRGSSGGYTF.

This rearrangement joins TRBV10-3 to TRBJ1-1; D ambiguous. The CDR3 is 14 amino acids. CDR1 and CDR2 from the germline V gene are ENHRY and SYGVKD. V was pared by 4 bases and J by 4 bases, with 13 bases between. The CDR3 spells CAISGFTRGTEAFF. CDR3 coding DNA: TGTGCCATCAGTGGATTCACCCGAGGCACTGAAGCTTTCTTT.

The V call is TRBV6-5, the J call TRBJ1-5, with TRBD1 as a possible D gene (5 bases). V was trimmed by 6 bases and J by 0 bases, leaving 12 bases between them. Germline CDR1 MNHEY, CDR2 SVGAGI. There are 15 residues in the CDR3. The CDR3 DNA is TGTGCCAGCAGGCCGGGGGAACTTAGCAATCAGCCCCAGCATTTT. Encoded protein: CASRPGELSNQPQHF.

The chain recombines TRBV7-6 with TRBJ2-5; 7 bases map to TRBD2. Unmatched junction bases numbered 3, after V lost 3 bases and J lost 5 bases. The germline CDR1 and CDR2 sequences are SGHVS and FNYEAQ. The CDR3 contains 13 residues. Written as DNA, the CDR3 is TGTGCCAGCAGCTTCGCGGGGGACGAGACCCAGTACTTC. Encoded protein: CASSFAGDETQYF.

The CDR3 spells CSVVRQGARDEQYF. DNA for the CDR3: TGCAGCGTTGTCCGGCAGGGGGCTCGGGACGAGCAGTACTTC. The chain links TRBV29-1 to TRBJ2-7; 8 bases are a match to TRBD1. The CDR3 loop spans 14 amino acids. Trimming cost V 4 bases and J 5 bases; bases outside gene matches: 10. The germline CDR1 and CDR2 sequences are SQVTM and ANQGSEA.

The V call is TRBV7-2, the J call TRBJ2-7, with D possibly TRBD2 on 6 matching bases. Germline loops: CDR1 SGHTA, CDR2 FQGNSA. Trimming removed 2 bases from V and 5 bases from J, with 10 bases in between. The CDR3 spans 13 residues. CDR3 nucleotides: TGTGCCAGCAGCTTATTAGCGGCCCACGAGCAGTACTTC. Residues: CASSLLAAHEQYF.

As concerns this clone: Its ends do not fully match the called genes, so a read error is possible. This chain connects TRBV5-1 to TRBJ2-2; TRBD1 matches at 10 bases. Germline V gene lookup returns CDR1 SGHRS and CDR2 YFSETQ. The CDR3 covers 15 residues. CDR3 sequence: CASTLDRGSGGELFF. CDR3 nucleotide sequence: TGCGCCAGCACCTTGGACAGGGGGTCCGGCGGGGAGCTGTTTTTT.

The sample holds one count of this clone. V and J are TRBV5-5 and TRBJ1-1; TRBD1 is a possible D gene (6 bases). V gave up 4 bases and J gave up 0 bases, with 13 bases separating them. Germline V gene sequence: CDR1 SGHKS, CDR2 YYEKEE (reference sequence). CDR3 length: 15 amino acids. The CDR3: CASSRHGDMNTEAFF. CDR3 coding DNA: TGTGCCAGCAGCCGTCATGGGGACATGAACACTGAAGCTTTCTTT.

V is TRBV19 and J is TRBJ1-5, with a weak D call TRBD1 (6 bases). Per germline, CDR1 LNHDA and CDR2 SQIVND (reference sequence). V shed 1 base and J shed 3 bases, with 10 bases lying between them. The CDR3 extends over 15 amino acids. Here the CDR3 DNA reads TGTGCCAGTAGTATAGGGGGACACAACAATCAGCCCCAGCATTTT. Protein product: CASSIGGHNNQPQHF. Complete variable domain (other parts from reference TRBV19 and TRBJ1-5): DGGITQSPKYLFRKEGQNVTLSCEQNLNHDAMYWYRQDPGQGLRLIYYSQIVNDFQKGDIAEGYSVSREKKESFPLTVTSAQKNPTAFYLCASSIGGHNNQPQHFGDGTRLSIL.

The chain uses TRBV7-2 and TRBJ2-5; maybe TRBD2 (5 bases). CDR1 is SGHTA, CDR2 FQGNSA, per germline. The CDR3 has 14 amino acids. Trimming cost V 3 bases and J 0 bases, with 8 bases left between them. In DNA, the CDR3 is TGTGCCAGCAGCTTTAAGGACTACCAAGAGACCCAGTACTTC. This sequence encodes CASSFKDYQETQYF.

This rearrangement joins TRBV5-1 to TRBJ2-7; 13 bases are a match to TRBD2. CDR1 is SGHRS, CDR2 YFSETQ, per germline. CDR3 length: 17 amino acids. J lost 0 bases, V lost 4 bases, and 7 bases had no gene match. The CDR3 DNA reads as TGCGCCAGCAGCCAGCCGGGACTAGCGGGGAGCTCCTACGAGCAGTACTTC. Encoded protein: CASSQPGLAGSSYEQYF.

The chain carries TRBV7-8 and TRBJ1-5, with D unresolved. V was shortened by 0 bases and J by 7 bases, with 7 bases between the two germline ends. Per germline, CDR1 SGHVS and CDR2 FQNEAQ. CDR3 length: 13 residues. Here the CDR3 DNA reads TGTGCCAGCAGCTTAGCGGATAGCCAGCCCCAGCATTTT. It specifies CASSLADSQPQHF.

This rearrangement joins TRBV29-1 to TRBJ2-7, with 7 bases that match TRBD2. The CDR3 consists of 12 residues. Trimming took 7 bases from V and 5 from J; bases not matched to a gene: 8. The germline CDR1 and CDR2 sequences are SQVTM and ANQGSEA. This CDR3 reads CSADTGGDEQYF. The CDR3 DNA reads TGCAGCGCAGACACTGGGGGGGACGAGCAGTACTTC.

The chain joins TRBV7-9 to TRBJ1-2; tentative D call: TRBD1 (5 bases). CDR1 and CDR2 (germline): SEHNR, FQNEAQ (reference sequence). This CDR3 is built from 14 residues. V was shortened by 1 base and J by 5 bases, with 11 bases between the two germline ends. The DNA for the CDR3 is TGTGCCAGCAGCTTAGATCGGGGGGTTTATGGCTACACCTTC. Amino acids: CASSLDRGVYGYTF.

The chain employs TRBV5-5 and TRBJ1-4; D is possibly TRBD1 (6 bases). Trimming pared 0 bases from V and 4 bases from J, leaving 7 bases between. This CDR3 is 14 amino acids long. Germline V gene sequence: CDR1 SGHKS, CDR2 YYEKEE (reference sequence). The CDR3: CASSLGGLNEKLFF. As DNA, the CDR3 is TGTGCCAGCAGCTTGGGGGGGCTTAATGAAAAACTGTTTTTT.

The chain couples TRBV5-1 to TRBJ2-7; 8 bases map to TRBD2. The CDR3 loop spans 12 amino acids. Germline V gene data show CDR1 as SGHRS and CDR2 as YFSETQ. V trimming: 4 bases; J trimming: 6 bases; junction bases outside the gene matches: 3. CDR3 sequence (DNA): TGCGCCAGCAGCCCCGGGGGGGGCGAGCAGTACTTC. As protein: CASSPGGGEQYF.